One sample yielded the 4 T cell receptor beta chains listed below, sequenced in a study of OX40 agonist ivuxolimab in advanced cancers. The data were produced by immunoSEQ multiplex PCR, yet TCRdb's version contains in-frame clones alone and is incomplete. The table records over 10,000 clones, roughly 82% of them present only once. This specimen was CD4+ or CD8+ T cells sorted from blood, taken in a trial of the OX40 agonist ivuxolimab. All receptors come from an adult with an advanced solid tumor such as melanoma, head and neck, liver or kidney cancer.

CDR3 in amino acids: CASSGDPAYEQYF. CDR3 nucleotide sequence: TGCGCCAGCAGCGGGGACCCGGCCTACGAGCAGTACTTC. The gene calls are TRBV10-2 and TRBJ2-7, with D possibly being TRBD1 or TRBD2 (5 bases each). The CDR3 extends over 13 amino acids. Deletions cut 6 bases from V and 2 bases from J, with 11 bases between. CDR1 is WSHSY and CDR2 is SAAADI in the germline V gene.

This clone was counted once. The V gene is TRBV7-9, the J gene TRBJ2-2; TRBD2 is a possible D gene (5 bases). Per the germline V gene, CDR1 is SEHNR and CDR2 is FQNEAQ (reference sequence). This CDR3 has 15 residues. V was trimmed by 6 bases and J by 3 bases, leaving 14 bases between them. The CDR3 reads CASSGRGFDTGELFF. Here the CDR3 DNA reads TGTGCCAGCAGTGGTCGGGGTTTCGACACCGGGGAGCTGTTTTTT.

The rearrangement uses TRBV6-1 and TRBJ2-7, with D possibly being TRBD1 or TRBD2 (7 bases each). The CDR3 runs to 15 residues. The V gene lost 0 bases and the J gene lost 3 bases, with 12 bases spanning the gap. The germline gives CDR1 MNHNS, CDR2 SASEGT. CDR3 in DNA: TGTGCCAGCAGTGAAGCAGCGGGACAGAGCTACGAGCAGTACTTC. It translates to CASSEAAGQSYEQYF.

This chain uses TRBV9 with TRBJ2-1; TRBD2 matches at 12 bases. Germline loops: CDR1 SGDLS, CDR2 YYNGEE. With V trimmed by 0 bases and J by 5 bases, 9 bases remained unmatched. The CDR3 sequence is 18 residues long. In DNA, the CDR3 is TGTGCCAGCAGCGTAGCCTATCGACTAGCGGGAGACCACAATGAGCAGTTCTTC. Protein sequence: CASSVAYRLAGDHNEQFF.